This section outlines one T cell receptor beta chain sequence together with its context. The entry originates in a study of control samples from healthy donors and cancer patients. The germline gives CDR1 LNHDA, CDR2 SQIVND (reference sequence). This CDR3 has 15 residues. V was trimmed by 3 bases and J by 0 bases, leaving 11 bases between them. Assay used: immunoSEQ multiplex PCR; TCRdb lists only in-frame clones, some missing. The sample contains around 80,000 clones, roughly 86% of which appear only once. What was sequenced was blood. The rearrangement links TRBV19 to TRBJ1-1; D gene uncertain. This sequence originates from a man between 45 and 60 years old in good health. The CDR3 here is CASSMPGRVNTEAFF. DNA of the CDR3: TGTGCCAGTAGTATGCCCGGCAGAGTGAACACTGAAGCTTTCTTT.